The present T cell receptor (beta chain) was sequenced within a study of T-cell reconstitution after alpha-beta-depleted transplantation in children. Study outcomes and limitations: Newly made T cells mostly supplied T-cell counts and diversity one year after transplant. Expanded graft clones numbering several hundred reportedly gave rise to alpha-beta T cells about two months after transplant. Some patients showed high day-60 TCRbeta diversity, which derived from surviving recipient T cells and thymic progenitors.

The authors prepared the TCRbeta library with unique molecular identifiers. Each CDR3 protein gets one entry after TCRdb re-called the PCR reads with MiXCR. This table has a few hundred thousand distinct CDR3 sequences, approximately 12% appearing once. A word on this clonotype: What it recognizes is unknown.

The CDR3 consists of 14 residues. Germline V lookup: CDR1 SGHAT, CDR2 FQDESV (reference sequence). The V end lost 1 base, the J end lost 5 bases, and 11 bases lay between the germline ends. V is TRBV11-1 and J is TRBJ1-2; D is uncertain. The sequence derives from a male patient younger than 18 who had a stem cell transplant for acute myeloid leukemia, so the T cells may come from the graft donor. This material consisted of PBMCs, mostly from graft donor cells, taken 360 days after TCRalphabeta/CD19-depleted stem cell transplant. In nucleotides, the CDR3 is TGTGCCAGCAGCTTAGGCATCACGGATTATGGCTACACCTTC. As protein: CASSLGITDYGYTF.